The 24 T cell receptor beta chains reported below all come from one sample, sequenced in a study of cytomegalovirus exposure and HLA in healthy donors. 60 Vbeta and 13 Jbeta primers were used in PCR. The protocol was immunoSEQ multiplex PCR, while the TCRdb copy is restricted to in-frame clones and leaves out a portion. The sample holds around 60,000 clones; approximately 80% are singletons and the top ten take 5.5% to 7%. Source material: PBMCs. The receptors originated from a male donor in good health and CMV-seronegative.

A word on this clone: Additional DNA sequences in this sample encode the identical CDR3. V gene TRBV7-2 combines with J gene TRBJ2-5; 9 bases line up with TRBD2. V gave up 3 bases and J gave up 4 bases; unmatched junction bases: 3. Germline V gene data show CDR1 as SGHTA and CDR2 as FQGNSA. The CDR3 runs 14 residues. The chain's CDR3 is CASSFGTSRETQYF. The CDR3 DNA is TGTGCCAGCAGCTTCGGGACTAGCAGAGAGACCCAGTACTTC.

The V and J genes are TRBV7-6 and TRBJ2-1; 10 nucleotides line up with TRBD1. Trimming at V came to 5 bases and at J to 8 bases, leaving 15 bases not matched to a gene. The CDR3 totals 17 residues. Germline values: CDR1 SGHVS, CDR2 FNYEAQ. The CDR3 sequence is CASSPPPGGDRGDEQFF. The CDR3 bases are TGTGCCAGCAGCCCCCCACCAGGAGGGGACAGGGGCGATGAGCAGTTCTTC.

The genes are TRBV18 and TRBJ2-7; 9 nucleotides align to TRBD1. The germline V gene has CDR1 KGHSH and CDR2 LQKENI. The CDR3 is 16 amino acids. V lost 3 bases, J lost 5 bases, and 11 bases stayed unmatched. The CDR3 nucleotides read TGTGCCAGCTCACCTCCCCCTGGGACAGGGAAGAACGAGCAGTACTTC. Amino acid sequence: CASSPPPGTGKNEQYF.

The chain employs TRBV18 and TRBJ1-2; D is ambiguous. Germline-derived CDR1 and CDR2 are KGHSH and LQKENI. V dropped 3 bases and J dropped 7 bases, with 9 bases sitting between them. The length of the CDR3 is 12 residues. CDR3 in DNA: TGTGCCAGCTCACCCGGGTCGGCTGGCTACACCTTC. Its translation: CASSPGSAGYTF.

The V and J genes are TRBV6-1 and TRBJ2-5; possible D gene TRBD2, 7 bases. CDR3 size: 14 residues. V was trimmed by 2 bases and J by 1 base, leaving 8 bases between them. From germline, CDR1 is MNHNS and CDR2 SASEGT. CDR3 region: CASSERGAQETQYF. The CDR3 nucleotides read TGTGCCAGCAGTGAACGGGGGGCCCAAGAGACCCAGTACTTC.

J is TRBJ2-1 and V is TRBV4-3, with D possibly being TRBD2 (6 bases). The V gene's germline CDR1 is LGHNA and CDR2 YSLEER. V shed 2 bases and J shed 8 bases, with 16 bases lying between them. This CDR3 contains 15 residues. Written as DNA, the CDR3 is TGCGCCAGCAGCCAAAACCCGGCTAGCGTTGATGAGCAGTTCTTC. It specifies CASSQNPASVDEQFF.

The chain's CDR3 is CASSLQGRTEAFF. The DNA of the CDR3 is TGTGCCAGCAGCCTACAGGGAAGGACTGAAGCTTTCTTT. This chain connects TRBV5-6 to TRBJ1-1, with D tentatively TRBD1 (6 bases). The CDR3 runs to 13 residues. Trimming left V 4 bases short and J 5 bases short, with 12 bases between. Germline V gene data show CDR1 as SGHDT and CDR2 as YYEEEE.

The CDR3 reads CASSQETRQGVYEQYF. The CDR3 coding sequence is TGTGCCAGCAGCCAAGAGACCAGACAGGGGGTTTACGAGCAGTACTTC. V usage is TRBV4-2 and J usage is TRBJ2-7; TRBD1 aligns across 9 bases. There are 16 residues in the CDR3. Germline CDR1 is LGHNA and CDR2 is YNFKEQ. V was pared by 0 bases and J by 4 bases, with 7 bases of the junction left unmatched.

The chain couples TRBV30 to TRBJ1-3, with TRBD1 identical over 8 bases. The CDR3 totals 18 residues. In germline, CDR1 is GTSNPN, CDR2 SVGIG (reference sequence). With V trimmed by 3 bases and J by 1 base, 14 bases remained unmatched. In nucleotides, the CDR3 is TGTGCCTGGAGATTTACAGGGGGAAAAGGGCAGTCTGGAAACACCATATATTTT. Protein sequence: CAWRFTGGKGQSGNTIYF.

V gene TRBV4-1 combines with J gene TRBJ2-3; no clear D gene. Germline CDR1 is MGHRA and CDR2 is YSYEKL. V was pared by 0 bases and J by 7 bases, with 14 bases between. The CDR3 is made up of 15 amino acids. The CDR3 loop reads CASSQEYSTSHTQYF. DNA of the CDR3: TGCGCCAGCAGCCAAGAATATAGTACCTCCCATACGCAGTATTTT.

The chain combines TRBV7-3 with TRBJ2-5; a possible D gene is TRBD2 (7 bases). CDR1 is SGHTA, CDR2 FQGTGA, per germline. This CDR3 spans 16 amino acids. With 5 bases removed from V and 5 bases from J, the gap between germline ends came to 21 bases. CDR3 protein: CASSPSGGRRWETQYF. The CDR3 DNA sequence: TGTGCCAGCAGCCCCTCGGGGGGCCGCCGTTGGGAGACCCAGTACTTC.

The V gene is TRBV7-9, the J gene TRBJ2-3; 9 bases line up with TRBD2. Unmatched junction bases numbered 10, after V lost 9 bases and J lost 0 bases. The germline V gene has CDR1 SEHNR and CDR2 FQNEAQ (reference sequence). CDR3 size: 16 residues. The CDR3 protein is CASSRLAVFSTDTQYF. Here the CDR3 DNA reads TGTGCCAGTTCGAGACTAGCGGTGTTTAGCACAGATACGCAGTATTTT.

The J gene is TRBJ1-1, the V gene TRBV7-9; perhaps TRBD1 as D (5 bases). Germline V gene lookup returns CDR1 SEHNR and CDR2 FQNEAQ (reference sequence). V was cut by 1 base and J by 4 bases, with 13 bases left in between. The CDR3 is 15 residues long. CDR3 protein: CASSLGGGKSTEAFF. As DNA, the CDR3 is TGTGCCAGCAGCTTAGGGGGGGGGAAGTCCACTGAAGCTTTCTTT.

The V and J genes are TRBV7-3 and TRBJ1-3; no definite D call. The germline V and J ends were trimmed by 2 bases and 4 bases, with 9 bases remaining between them. Germline CDR1 reads SGHTA; CDR2 reads FQGTGA. The CDR3 totals 14 residues. CDR3 bases: TGTGCCAGCAGCTTAGAGGCGTCCGGAAACACCATATATTTT. Translated, it gives CASSLEASGNTIYF.

This clone was picked up one time. The chain links TRBV4-3 to TRBJ2-7, with 7 bases identical to TRBD1. The trim removed 0 bases at V and 0 bases at J, leaving 2 bases unmatched. The germline CDR1 and CDR2 sequences are LGHNA and YSLEER. The CDR3 contains 15 residues. The CDR3 bases are TGCGCCAGCAGCCAAGAAGGGGACAGCTCCTACGAGCAGTACTTC. Translating it yields CASSQEGDSSYEQYF.

The gene calls are TRBV11-1 and TRBJ1-4, with D possibly TRBD1 on 6 matching bases. From germline, CDR1 is SGHAT and CDR2 FQDESV (reference sequence). The CDR3 has 15 amino acids. Trimming cost V 5 bases and J 4 bases, with 14 bases left between them. The CDR3 nucleotides are TGTGCCAGCAGCCGAGGCGGACAGTTTAATGAAAAACTGTTTTTT. This translates into CASSRGGQFNEKLFF.

This clone was seen only a few times. J is TRBJ2-2 and V is TRBV10-3; weak D call: TRBD1 (6 bases). V was shortened by 5 bases and J by 0 bases, with 13 bases between the two germline ends. Germline V gene lookup returns CDR1 ENHRY and CDR2 SYGVKD. The CDR3 has 16 residues. CDR3 bases: TGTGCCATCAGTTCAGGGGTGTCGGCGAACACCGGGGAGCTGTTTTTT. This sequence encodes CAISSGVSANTGELFF.

For this clone: The CDR3 does not close with the conserved phenylalanine or tryptophan, likely indicating a read error. V usage is TRBV7-2 and J usage is TRBJ1-1; 7 nucleotides agree with TRBD1. The CDR3 covers 14 residues. V was pared by 3 bases and J by 2 bases, with 3 bases of the junction left unmatched. Germline assignment: CDR1 SGHTA and CDR2 FQGNSA. This CDR3 is CASSFGDSNTEAFL. The CDR3 nucleotides read TGTGCCAGCAGCTTCGGGGACAGCAACACTGAAGCTTTCCTT.

The rearrangement uses TRBV7-8 and TRBJ2-7; tentatively, D is TRBD2 (6 bases). V shed 5 bases and J shed 3 bases, with 23 bases lying between them. The germline V gene has CDR1 SGHVS and CDR2 FQNEAQ. The CDR3 covers 17 residues. CDR3 region: CASSLNLDAGIYYEQYF. CDR3 in DNA: TGTGCCAGCAGCCTAAACCTCGACGCGGGGATTTACTACGAGCAGTACTTC.

The rearrangement links TRBV21-1 to TRBJ1-2; the table's D call, TRBD1, was not checked against the DNA. TRBV21-1 is described as a pseudogene. CDR3 length: 13 residues. The CDR3 DNA follows: TGTGCCAGCAGGCTGGAGGGGGCGAATGGCTACACCTTC. This sequence encodes CASRLEGANGYTF.

The V call is TRBV19, the J call TRBJ2-3; TRBD1 is a possible D gene (6 bases). V lost 1 base and J lost 4, with 15 bases in between. Germline V gene sequence: CDR1 LNHDA, CDR2 SQIVND (reference sequence). The CDR3 runs 16 residues. This chain's CDR3 is CASSIAGTKVADTQYF. The DNA of the CDR3 is TGTGCCAGTAGTATAGCTGGGACAAAAGTAGCAGATACGCAGTATTTT.

The CDR3 region is CASSQDSDRGVPNYGYTF. CDR3 DNA: TGTGCCAGCAGCCAAGATTCGGACAGGGGAGTTCCTAACTATGGCTACACCTTC. J is TRBJ1-2 and V is TRBV4-2, with 9 bases matching TRBD1. Germline V gene data show CDR1 as LGHNA and CDR2 as YNFKEQ. The CDR3 runs to 18 residues. Trimming cost V 0 bases and J 0 bases; bases outside gene matches: 8.

In its sample, this clone was seen a few times. The CDR3 is CASSLSTGVREQYF. In DNA form, the CDR3 reads TGTGCCAGCAGCTTGTCTACAGGGGTGAGGGAGCAGTACTTC. The J gene is TRBJ2-7, the V gene TRBV5-4; 7 bases are a match to TRBD1. Germline V lookup: CDR1 SGHNT, CDR2 YYREEE (reference sequence). There are 14 residues in the CDR3. With 1 base clipped from V and 7 bases from J, the junction kept 8 bases outside the gene matches.

The chain employs TRBV5-4 and TRBJ1-6; 8 nucleotides line up with TRBD1. The CDR3 is 15 amino acids. In germline, CDR1 is SGHNT, CDR2 YYREEE (reference sequence). Losses at the gene ends were 0 bases for V and 10 bases for J; bases not matched to a gene: 6. The DNA for the CDR3 is TGTGCCAGCAGCTTGGAGGGGACAGGAGTATCACCCCTCCACTTT. It is translated as CASSLEGTGVSPLHF. Together with reference TRBV5-4 and TRBJ1-6, the CDR3 gives the full variable domain: ETGVTQSPTHLIKTRGQQVTLRCSSQSGHNTVSWYQQALGQGPQFIFQYYREEENGRGNFPPRFSGLQFPNYSSELNVNALELDDSALYLCASSLEGTGVSPLHFGNGTRLTVT.